One and the same sample provided the 17 T cell receptor beta chains below, sequenced in a study of cytomegalovirus exposure and HLA in healthy donors. PCR amplification relied on 60 Vbeta primers (plus 13 Jbeta primers). Method: immunoSEQ multiplex PCR; TCRdb's copy keeps in-frame clones and lacks some. The repertoire consists of 95,000 or so clones, with about 77% occurring once and the leading ten covering approximately 5%. The sequenced material came from PBMCs. These receptors were collected from a woman between 40 and 50 years old in good health and CMV-seronegative.

This clone appeared a single time. The chain recombines TRBV4-1 with TRBJ1-5, with TRBD1 matching 7 bases. V lost 0 bases and J lost 4; bases outside the gene matches: 12. CDR3 length: 18 residues. Germline V gene sequence: CDR1 MGHRA, CDR2 YSYEKL. CDR3 region: CASSQDPLQGQYNQPQHF. The CDR3 DNA follows: TGCGCCAGCAGCCAAGATCCCCTACAGGGGCAATATAATCAGCCCCAGCATTTT.

The chain has TRBV7-6 and TRBJ2-7; D call uncertain. Per germline, CDR1 SGHVS and CDR2 FNYEAQ. The CDR3 runs 12 residues. The V end was cut by 6 bases, the J end by 5 bases, with 11 bases between. The CDR3, as DNA: TGTGCCAGCAGTCATAGAAATGACGAGCAGTACTTC. It translates to CASSHRNDEQYF.

This clone was seen more than once but under ten times. The V call is TRBV30, the J call TRBJ2-1; D is unresolved. V was trimmed by 8 bases and J by 2 bases, leaving 16 bases between them. The length of the CDR3 is 14 residues. The germline V gene has CDR1 GTSNPN and CDR2 SVGIG (reference sequence). The chain's CDR3 is CAAYEKIAYNEQFF. CDR3 DNA: TGTGCCGCCTACGAGAAAATTGCCTACAATGAGCAGTTCTTC. Full variable domain (rest looked up from reference TRBV30 and TRBJ2-1): SQTIHQWPATLVQPVGSPLSLECTVEGTSNPNLYWYRQAAGRGLQLLFYSVGIGQISSEVPQNLSASRPQDRQFILSSKKLLLSDSGFYLCAAYEKIAYNEQFFGPGTRLTVL.

This chain links TRBV29-1 with TRBJ2-7; 8 positions match TRBD2. This CDR3 contains 12 residues. Germline loops: CDR1 SQVTM, CDR2 ANQGSEA. V gave up 4 bases and J gave up 4 bases; unmatched junction bases: 3. The CDR3 loop is CSVAGGEYEQYF. The CDR3 DNA follows: TGCAGCGTTGCGGGAGGGGAATACGAGCAGTACTTC.

The V and J genes are TRBV4-2 and TRBJ2-1; possible D gene TRBD2, 6 bases. Trimming shortened V by 0 bases and J by 7 bases, and 10 bases separated the two germline ends. The CDR3 runs 14 residues. Germline loops: CDR1 LGHNA, CDR2 YNFKEQ. Here the CDR3 DNA reads TGTGCCAGCAGCCAAGATTTGGGAGGAAATGAGCAGTTCTTC. This translates into CASSQDLGGNEQFF.

This sequence joins TRBV5-1 and TRBJ2-3; 12 bases align to TRBD2. The germline gives CDR1 SGHRS, CDR2 YFSETQ. The CDR3 consists of 17 residues. The J segment lost 3 bases and the V segment lost 2 bases, leaving 7 bases of the junction unmatched. This CDR3 is CASSLAGLAGTTDTQYF. In DNA, the CDR3 is TGCGCCAGCAGCTTAGCCGGACTAGCGGGGACTACAGATACGCAGTATTTT.

The chain has TRBV29-1 and TRBJ1-2; D is uncertain. This CDR3 contains 11 residues. Germline V gene data show CDR1 as SQVTM and CDR2 as ANQGSEA. Trimming shortened V by 3 bases and J by 8 bases, and 10 bases separated the two germline ends. CDR3 residues: CSVDYRRGYTF. Written as DNA, the CDR3 is TGCAGCGTTGACTACCGGAGAGGCTACACCTTC. The whole variable domain, filled in from reference TRBV29-1 and TRBJ1-2, reads SAVISQKPSRDICQRGTSLTIQCQVDSQVTMMFWYRQQPGQSLTLIATANQGSEATYESGFVIDKFPISRPNLTFSTLTVSNMSPEDSSIYLCSVDYRRGYTFGSGTRLTVV.

This chain links TRBV10-3 with TRBJ1-1; 7 bases match TRBD1. The CDR3 is 16 amino acids. Germline V gene data show CDR1 as ENHRY and CDR2 as SYGVKD. The junction had 11 bases not matched to a gene; V was cut back by 6 bases and J by 1 base. The CDR3 is CAIRGETGVKNTEAFF. In nucleotides, the CDR3 is TGTGCCATCAGAGGAGAAACAGGGGTAAAGAACACTGAAGCTTTCTTT.

This chain uses TRBV5-6 with TRBJ2-2; 12 positions agree with TRBD2. This CDR3 has 17 residues. The ends lost 5 bases at V and 2 bases at J; junction bases unmatched: 7. Germline lookup yields CDR1 SGHDT and CDR2 YYEEEE. CDR3 in DNA: TGTGCCAGCAGACCCGGACTAGCGGGGACTAACACCGGGGAGCTGTTTTTT. Protein product: CASRPGLAGTNTGELFF. The variable domain in full, with the rest retrieved from reference TRBV5-6 and TRBJ2-2, is DAGVTQSPTHLIKTRGQQVTLRCSPKSGHDTVSWYQQALGQGPQFIFQYYEEEERQRGNFPDRFSGHQFPNYSSELNVNALLLGDSALYLCASRPGLAGTNTGELFFGEGSRLTVL.

The DNA for the CDR3 is TGTGCCCTAAGCCCTGGGGGACAGGGGGCGGGTGAGCAGTACTTC. Its translation: CALSPGGQGAGEQYF. The V gene is TRBV10-3, the J gene TRBJ2-7; 12 bases align to TRBD1. V lost 11 bases and J lost 7; bases outside the gene matches: 15. Germline assignment: CDR1 ENHRY and CDR2 SYGVKD. This CDR3 region has 15 residues.

The chain combines TRBV5-8 with TRBJ1-1, with D unresolved. Germline V gives CDR1 SGHTS, CDR2 YDEGEE. The CDR3 loop spans 14 amino acids. V gave up 0 bases and J gave up 0 bases, with 6 bases separating them. In DNA form, the CDR3 reads TGTGCCAGCAGCTTGGGACTCATGAACACTGAAGCTTTCTTT. This encodes CASSLGLMNTEAFF.

The table lists this clone with a count of one. J is TRBJ1-3 and V is TRBV28, with D perhaps matching TRBD1 (6 bases). The CDR3 sequence is 16 residues long. The germline gives CDR1 MDHEN, CDR2 SYDVKM. Trimming took 4 bases from V and 0 from J, leaving 13 bases between them. The CDR3 loop is CASSSGGPASGNTIYF. For the CDR3, the DNA is TGTGCCAGCAGTTCGGGGGGGCCAGCCTCTGGAAACACCATATATTTT.

This rearrangement joins TRBV7-2 to TRBJ1-2; 8 bases align to TRBD1. Germline CDR1 reads SGHTA; CDR2 reads FQGNSA. The CDR3 spans 12 residues. V trimming: 3 bases; J trimming: 7 bases; junction bases outside the gene matches: 1. CDR3 protein: CASSFTGGGYTF. The CDR3 DNA sequence: TGTGCCAGCAGCTTCACAGGGGGTGGCTACACCTTC.

V usage is TRBV5-1 and J usage is TRBJ2-2, with D possibly matching TRBD1 (5 bases). Trimming pared 2 bases from V and 3 bases from J, leaving 11 bases between. The CDR3 runs to 15 residues. Germline V CDR1 and CDR2: SGHRS, YFSETQ. In DNA, the CDR3 is TGCGCCAGCAGCTTACCAGGGCTCGACACCGGGGAGCTGTTTTTT. Its protein product is CASSLPGLDTGELFF.

CDR3 sequence: CASRMDYSLNSPLHF. In DNA, the CDR3 is TGTGCCAGCAGAATGGACTACTCCTTAAATTCACCCCTCCACTTT. The genes are TRBV6-1 and TRBJ1-6, with D unclear. The CDR3 spans 15 residues. V lost 6 bases, J lost 7 bases, and 16 bases lay in between. Germline loops: CDR1 MNHNS, CDR2 SASEGT.

As to this clone: A read error is likely, as this CDR3 ends without the conserved phenylalanine or tryptophan. The limits of the CDR3 on the DNA are not certain, so only TCRdb's listed CDR3 is given. This chain connects TRBV6-6 to TRBJ2-7; TRBD1 is the table's D call and was not checked against the DNA. Germline loops: CDR1 MNHNY, CDR2 SVGAGI (reference sequence). The CDR3 contains 9 residues when both ends are counted. The CDR3 reads CASQGAHRI.

The chain carries TRBV16 and TRBJ2-3, with a tentative D call TRBD1 (5 bases). Trimming pared 4 bases from V and 4 bases from J, leaving 12 bases between. The germline CDR1 and CDR2 sequences are KGHSY and FQNENV. CDR3 length: 14 residues. The CDR3 coding sequence is TGTGCCAGCAGCCGGCAGGGTAGTGCAGATACGCAGTATTTT. Translation gives CASSRQGSADTQYF.